The entry below gives a single T cell receptor (beta chain) sequence along with its context. Germline CDR1 and CDR2: MDHEN and SYDVKM. The CDR3 totals 14 residues. Trimming cost V 7 bases and J 8 bases; bases outside gene matches: 10. TCRdb re-analysed the RT-PCR reads in MiXCR, keeping a single row per CDR3 protein. Of a few hundred thousand distinct CDR3 sequences detected, roughly 22% appear once; the ten largest clones hold approximately 10%. These data belong to a study of response to subunit inactivated influenza vaccine. This clonotype was obtained from a man in his fifties or sixties who received an inactivated influenza vaccine. This rearrangement joins TRBV28 to TRBJ1-4; 7 nucleotides align to TRBD1. The sample consisted of PBMCs from blood, taken less than 22 months after vaccination. The CDR3 DNA sequence: TGTGCCAGCAAGATAGGGGGCCGTTCGGAAAAACTGTTTTTT. Its translation: CASKIGGRSEKLFF.